The 7 T cell receptor beta chains listed next were all sequenced from one sample in a study of molecular identifiers for immune sequencing clone quantification listed by TCRdb under 2018. Libraries were constructed by PCR. The run used an Illumina HiSeq 4000. TCRdb trimmed public reads at Q25 via fastp, called clones via MiXCR and kept in-frame beta chains. When rows share a CDR3 protein, they turn into one entry using the most common DNA and genes. The sample table holds about 640,000 distinct CDR3 sequences, of which 15% to 20% were seen once. Approximately 0.9% of the sample goes to the ten largest clones. The source material was naive CD8+ T cells from blood, with Jurkat cell RNA spiked in. The cell subset or site label of this sample denotes: FACS-sorted CD8+CD4-CCR7+CD45RA+ naive T cells. Every receptor here comes from a human donor in good health. Some libraries in this study had Jurkat cell RNA spiked in.

This clonotype came up many times. The chain employs TRBV12-3 or TRBV12-4 and TRBJ1-1; TRBD1 is a possible D gene (5 bases). The CDR3 runs to 12 residues. V lost 4 bases and J lost 4, with 7 bases in between. The CDR3 protein is CASSWGVTEAFF. For the CDR3, the DNA is TGTGCCAGCAGTTGGGGGGTCACTGAAGCTTTCTTT.

This clonotype has ten or more counts. V usage is TRBV7-9 and J usage is TRBJ2-5; 7 bases align to TRBD1. The V and J ends lost 5 bases and 1 base, in that order; junction bases with no gene match: 4. There are 14 residues in the CDR3. CDR1 and CDR2 (germline): SEHNR, FQNEAQ (reference sequence). The CDR3 here is CASSERTGQETQYF. In nucleotides, the CDR3 is TGTGCCAGCAGCGAACGGACAGGCCAAGAGACCCAGTACTTC.

The CDR3 region is CASSNGGGQPQHF. CDR3 bases: TGTGCCAGCAGTAACGGGGGGGGTCAGCCCCAGCATTTT. This chain joins TRBV6-5 and TRBJ1-5; TRBD1 is a possible D gene (5 bases). CDR1 and CDR2 from the germline V gene are MNHEY and SVGAGI. Trimming cost V 5 bases and J 6 bases, with 11 bases left between them. The CDR3 sequence is 13 residues long.

The rearrangement uses TRBV30 and TRBJ2-7; TRBD1 matches 11 bases. The V gene end was trimmed by 3 bases and the J gene end by 5 bases; junction bases not matched to a gene: 6. CDR3 length equals 14 residues. Per germline, CDR1 GTSNPN and CDR2 SVGIG (reference sequence). The CDR3 loop reads CAWRMMGQGDEQYF. For the CDR3, the DNA is TGTGCCTGGAGAATGATGGGACAGGGGGACGAGCAGTACTTC.

The chain couples TRBV6-6 to TRBJ1-2; 9 positions match TRBD1. This CDR3 has 19 amino acids. Trimming took 0 bases from V and 4 from J; bases not matched to a gene: 15. Germline V CDR1 and CDR2: MNHNY, SVGAGI (reference sequence). The CDR3 here is CASSYSIMRTGEDSYGYTF. The CDR3 bases are TGTGCCAGCAGTTACTCTATTATGCGGACAGGGGAAGATAGCTATGGCTACACCTTC.

This clonotype was found many times. The rearrangement links TRBV6-5 to TRBJ2-3, with D perhaps TRBD1 (6 bases). Germline V gene data show CDR1 as MNHEY and CDR2 as SVGAGI. The CDR3 is 14 residues long. V was pared by 0 bases and J by 4 bases, with 8 bases between. The CDR3 loop is CASSYSAGADTQYF. The DNA of the CDR3 is TGTGCCAGCAGTTACTCGGCAGGGGCAGATACGCAGTATTTT.

As for this clonotype: A junction end diverges from the germline sequence, so it may reflect a read error. The chain is built from TRBV29-1 and TRBJ2-1; 7 bases are shared with TRBD2. This CDR3 comprises 14 residues. Germline values: CDR1 SQVTM, CDR2 ANQGSEA. The CDR3 DNA reads as TGCAGCGTTGAAGATCTCGAGACTAGCAATGAGCAGTCCTTC. This gives the protein CSVEDLETSNEQSF.